This TCR beta chain was recovered during a study of cytomegalovirus exposure and HLA in healthy donors. The ends were cut back, 6 bases at V and 4 bases at J, with 16 bases in the middle. The CDR3 runs to 15 residues. Germline assignment: CDR1 MNHNS and CDR2 SASEGT. Study-wide results and limits: The authors enumerated roughly 180 TCR beta chains as linked to cytomegalovirus.

The PCR was carried out with 60 Vbeta primers and 13 Jbeta primers. The table came from immunoSEQ multiplex PCR; TCRdb's copy has only in-frame clones and leaves some out. The sample includes 100,000 to 150,000 clones, 76% of them seen just once. With regard to this clone: Its antigen is not known.

The specimen sequenced was PBMCs. This TCR derives from a man aged 45-65 years in good health and CMV-seronegative. V gene TRBV6-1 combines with J gene TRBJ2-1; D may be TRBD1 (5 bases). The CDR3 spells CASRSDITLYNEQFF. The CDR3, as DNA: TGTGCCAGCAGGTCGGACATAACTTTGTACAATGAGCAGTTCTTC.